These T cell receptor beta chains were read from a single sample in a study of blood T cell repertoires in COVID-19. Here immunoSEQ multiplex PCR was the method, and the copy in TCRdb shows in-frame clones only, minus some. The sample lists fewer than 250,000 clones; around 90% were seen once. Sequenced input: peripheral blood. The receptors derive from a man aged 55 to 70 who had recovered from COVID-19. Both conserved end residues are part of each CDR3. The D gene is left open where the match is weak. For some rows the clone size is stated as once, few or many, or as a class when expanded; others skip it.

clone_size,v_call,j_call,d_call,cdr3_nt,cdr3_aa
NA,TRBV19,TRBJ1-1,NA,TGTGCCAGTAGTATAGTAGAGGTCTCTGAAGCTTTCTTT,CASSIVEVSEAFF
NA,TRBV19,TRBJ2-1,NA,TGTGCCAGTAGTTTCACAGGGTCCAATGAGCAGTTCTTC,CASSFTGSNEQFF
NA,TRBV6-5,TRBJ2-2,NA,TGTGCCAGCAGTTACTCGCCAGGGAGGCCCGGGGAGCTGTTTTTT,CASSYSPGRPGELFF
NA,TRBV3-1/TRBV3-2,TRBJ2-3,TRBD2,TGTGCCAGCAGCCAAGGGGGGGGATTTAGCACAGATACGCAGTATTTT,CASSQGGGFSTDTQYF
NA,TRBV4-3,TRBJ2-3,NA,TGCGCCAGCAGCCAAGATCATCAGCGGAGCACAGATACGCAGTATTTT,CASSQDHQRSTDTQYF
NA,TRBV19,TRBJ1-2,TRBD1,TGTGCCAGTACAAGTACCGGGACAGGGCAAGGCTACACCTTC,CASTSTGTGQGYTF
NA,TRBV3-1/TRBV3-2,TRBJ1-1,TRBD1,TGTGCCAGCAGCCATCAGGGGGCTGAAGCTTTCTTT,CASSHQGAEAFF
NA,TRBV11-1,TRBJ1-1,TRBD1,TGTGCCAGCACCAACAAACAGGGGTACCCAGCTTTCTTT,CASTNKQGYPAFF
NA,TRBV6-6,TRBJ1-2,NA,TGTGCCAGCAGTTACTCAGGACAAACGGGCGGCTACACCTTC,CASSYSGQTGGYTF
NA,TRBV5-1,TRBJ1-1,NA,TGCGCCAGCTCTGAGGGGTCCATCGGGGGCACTGAAGCTTTCTTT,CASSEGSIGGTEAFF
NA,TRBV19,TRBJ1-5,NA,TGTGCCAGTAGTCCTGCGGGGGGATACAATCAGCCCCAGCATTTT,CASSPAGGYNQPQHF
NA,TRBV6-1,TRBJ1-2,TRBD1,TGTGCCAGCAGTGAACGAGACAGGGGGCTTGGCTACACCTTC,CASSERDRGLGYTF
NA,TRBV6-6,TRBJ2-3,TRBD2,TGTGCCAGCAGCTCCACTAGCGGGGGGCTCACAGATACGCAGTATTTT,CASSSTSGGLTDTQYF
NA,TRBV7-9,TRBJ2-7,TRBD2,TGTGCCAGCAGCTTAGCGGGGGGGGATCGGGAGCAGTACTTC,CASSLAGGDREQYF
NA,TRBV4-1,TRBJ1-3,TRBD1,TGCGCCAGCAGCCAAAGGGCAGGGGGCACACTCACTGGAAACACCATATATTTT,CASSQRAGGTLTGNTIYF
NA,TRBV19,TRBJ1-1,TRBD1,TGTGCCAGTAGAGGTACAGGGGGCGGGATGAACACTGAAGCTTTCTTT,CASRGTGGGMNTEAFF
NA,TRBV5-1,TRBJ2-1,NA,TGCGCCAGCAGCTTAAACGGCGGGGCCACCTACAATGAGCAGTTCTTC,CASSLNGGATYNEQFF
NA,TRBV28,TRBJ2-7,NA,TGTGCCAGCAGTTTAACGGGAGTCTCCTACGAGCAGTACTTC,CASSLTGVSYEQYF
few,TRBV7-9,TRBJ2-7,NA,TGTGCCAGCAGCTACAGCTCCTACGAGCAGTACTTC,CASSYSSYEQYF